The clone carrying this T cell receptor beta chain was detected ten times or more. The germline V gene has CDR1 SNHLY and CDR2 FYNNEI. V was pared by 4 bases and J by 5 bases, with 8 bases between. This CDR3 spans 12 amino acids. Libraries of TCR beta came from iRepertoire HTBI primers plus Arm-PCR of CDR3 regions. Using its own MiXCR run on the multiplex PCR reads, TCRdb lists one record per CDR3 protein. The sample has roughly 430,000 distinct CDR3 sequences, around 20% seen once. These data are taken from a study of regulatory T cells in long-lasting Graves disease. Time point here: persistent/refractory GD, antithyroid drugs over 5 years with positive TRAb. The TCR library was prepared using RNA isolated from PBMCs.

The chain links TRBV2 to TRBJ1-2, with no clear D. This sequence was found in a female donor with Graves disease. The material sequenced was peripheral blood mononuclear cells (PBMCs), taken when the disease was refractory, from a patient treated with antithyroid drugs. The CDR3, as DNA: TGTGCCAGCAGTGCCATGAGATATGGCTACACCTTC. Residues: CASSAMRYGYTF.